This is a list of T cell receptor beta chains from one sample in a study of T cells after yellow fever vaccination. TCRdb redid the calling of the 5' RACE reads with MiXCR, one entry per CDR3 protein. The sample holds about 350,000 distinct CDR3 sequences, roughly 11% seen once. The sequenced sample was PBMCs, obtained on the day of the first yellow fever vaccination. Every receptor here comes from a man younger than 35 who received the YFV17D yellow fever vaccine. Both conserved end residues are part of each CDR3. Each record gives: clone size, D gene, J gene, V gene, CDR3 DNA, CDR3 protein. A D gene is named only where the DNA matches it firmly. Size is stated for part of the rows, as once, few or many counts, or as a class when the clone is expanded.

abundance: few
d_gene: -
j_gene: TRBJ1-1
v_gene: TRBV29-1
CDR3nt: TGCAGCGTTGAAGTCCCTTGGGGTAGGGAAGCTTTCTTT
CDR3aa: CSVEVPWGREAFF

abundance: -
d_gene: TRBD1
j_gene: TRBJ1-2
v_gene: TRBV7-2
CDR3nt: TGTGCCAGCAGCTCATCTTTGACAGGGGCGAGTGGCTACACCTTC
CDR3aa: CASSSSLTGASGYTF

abundance: -
d_gene: -
j_gene: TRBJ2-7
v_gene: TRBV10-1
CDR3nt: TGCGCCAGCAGTGAGGGCCAGGCTGACAGGTCGAGGGGTTACGAGCAGTACTTC
CDR3aa: CASSEGQADRSRGYEQYF

abundance: -
d_gene: -
j_gene: TRBJ2-7
v_gene: TRBV5-1
CDR3nt: TGCGCCAGCAGCTTCGGGACCATTGACTACGAGCAGTACTTC
CDR3aa: CASSFGTIDYEQYF

abundance: -
d_gene: -
j_gene: TRBJ2-5
v_gene: TRBV3-1
CDR3nt: TGTGCCAGTATACCAGGGGCTGGGAAAGAGACCCAGTACTTC
CDR3aa: CASIPGAGKETQYF

abundance: few
d_gene: TRBD2
j_gene: TRBJ2-5
v_gene: TRBV6-1
CDR3nt: TGTGCCAGCACTAGCGGGGGGGCCGAAGAGACCCAGTACTTC
CDR3aa: CASTSGGAEETQYF

abundance: -
d_gene: TRBD1
j_gene: TRBJ1-1
v_gene: TRBV5-5
CDR3nt: TGTGCCAGCAGCCTAAAGGGGACAGGGGGTCACACTGAAGCTTTCTTT
CDR3aa: CASSLKGTGGHTEAFF

abundance: many
d_gene: TRBD2
j_gene: TRBJ2-3
v_gene: TRBV18
CDR3nt: TGTGCCAGCTCACCAGTCACGAGCGGGGGGTACTCTGGCACAGATACGCAGTATTTT
CDR3aa: CASSPVTSGGYSGTDTQYF

abundance: -
d_gene: TRBD2
j_gene: TRBJ2-1
v_gene: TRBV5-1
CDR3nt: TGCGCCAGCAGCCCTGCAGCGGGGGACTACAATGAGCAGTTCTTC
CDR3aa: CASSPAAGDYNEQFF

abundance: -
d_gene: -
j_gene: TRBJ2-6
v_gene: TRBV4-3
CDR3nt: TGCGCCAGCAGCCCCGGACCCGGCTCTGGGGCCAACGTCCTGACTTTC
CDR3aa: CASSPGPGSGANVLTF

abundance: few
d_gene: -
j_gene: TRBJ1-1
v_gene: TRBV20-1
CDR3nt: TGCAGTGCTAGAAGCTGGACAGCTAACACTGAAGCTTTCTTT
CDR3aa: CSARSWTANTEAFF

abundance: many
d_gene: -
j_gene: TRBJ2-2
v_gene: TRBV9
CDR3nt: TGTGCCAGCAGCGTCGATGTCGGGACCCACACCGGGGAGCTGTTTTTT
CDR3aa: CASSVDVGTHTGELFF

abundance: few
d_gene: -
j_gene: TRBJ2-4
v_gene: TRBV5-5
CDR3nt: TGTGCCAGCAGCTTGTCCGCTCTAAACATTCAGTACTTC
CDR3aa: CASSLSALNIQYF

abundance: few
d_gene: TRBD1
j_gene: TRBJ2-7
v_gene: TRBV19
CDR3nt: TGTGCCAGTAGCCCGGACAGGGGTGGCTCCTACGAGCAGTACTTC
CDR3aa: CASSPDRGGSYEQYF

abundance: -
d_gene: -
j_gene: TRBJ2-1
v_gene: TRBV5-4
CDR3nt: TGTGCCAGCAGCACAGGTAATATCCTCAATGAGCAGTTCTTC
CDR3aa: CASSTGNILNEQFF

abundance: -
d_gene: -
j_gene: TRBJ2-3
v_gene: TRBV20-1
CDR3nt: TGCAGTGCTAGAGATGAAGGGAGGAGCACAGATACGCAGTATTTT
CDR3aa: CSARDEGRSTDTQYF

abundance: -
d_gene: -
j_gene: TRBJ2-5
v_gene: TRBV11-2
CDR3nt: TGTGCCAGTCACGGGGGCGAAGAGACCCAGTACTTC
CDR3aa: CASHGGEETQYF

abundance: many
d_gene: -
j_gene: TRBJ2-1
v_gene: TRBV4-1
CDR3nt: TGCGCCAGCAGCCAAGATCGGTATGAGCAGTTCTTC
CDR3aa: CASSQDRYEQFF

abundance: many
d_gene: -
j_gene: TRBJ1-1
v_gene: TRBV5-1
CDR3nt: TGCGCCAGCAGCTGGGTGGGGAACACTGAAGCTTTCTTT
CDR3aa: CASSWVGNTEAFF

abundance: -
d_gene: -
j_gene: TRBJ1-2
v_gene: TRBV6-1
CDR3nt: TGTGCCAGCAGACAGGGTCATGGCTACACCTTC
CDR3aa: CASRQGHGYTF

abundance: -
d_gene: -
j_gene: TRBJ1-1
v_gene: TRBV20-1
CDR3nt: TGCAGTGCTAGCTTCCTCAACACTGAAGCTTTCTTT
CDR3aa: CSASFLNTEAFF

abundance: few
d_gene: TRBD2
j_gene: TRBJ2-5
v_gene: TRBV9
CDR3nt: TGTGCCAGCAGCGTAGGGCCAGCGGGGGGCCAAGAGACCCAGTACTTC
CDR3aa: CASSVGPAGGQETQYF

abundance: -
d_gene: -
j_gene: TRBJ2-3
v_gene: TRBV19
CDR3nt: TGTGCCAGTAGTATGATTTCCGGGACTGTGCGCACAGATACGCAGTATTTT
CDR3aa: CASSMISGTVRTDTQYF

abundance: -
d_gene: TRBD1
j_gene: TRBJ2-4
v_gene: TRBV3-1
CDR3nt: TGTGCCAGCAGCCAAAGCGCGAGACAGGGGAAAAACATTCAGTACTTC
CDR3aa: CASSQSARQGKNIQYF

abundance: -
d_gene: TRBD2
j_gene: TRBJ2-3
v_gene: TRBV3-1
CDR3nt: TGTGCCAGCAGCCAAGGGGGCGGGGGGCCAGATACGCAGTATTTT
CDR3aa: CASSQGGGGPDTQYF

abundance: -
d_gene: TRBD2
j_gene: TRBJ2-3
v_gene: TRBV20-1
CDR3nt: TGCAGTGCTTCTCGGCCCCGTCTAGCGGCCAGCACAGATACGCAGTATTTT
CDR3aa: CSASRPRLAASTDTQYF

abundance: -
d_gene: -
j_gene: TRBJ2-1
v_gene: TRBV5-4
CDR3nt: TGTGCCAGCAGCTTGGAACAGGGCTCCTACAATGAGCAGTTCTTC
CDR3aa: CASSLEQGSYNEQFF

abundance: -
d_gene: -
j_gene: TRBJ2-7
v_gene: TRBV2
CDR3nt: TGTGCCAGCAGTGATCCGACGATGGGGTTATCCTACGAGCAGTACTTC
CDR3aa: CASSDPTMGLSYEQYF

abundance: -
d_gene: -
j_gene: TRBJ2-4
v_gene: TRBV18
CDR3nt: TGTGCCAGCTCACCCACCTACAGACTAGCCAAAAACATTCAGTACTTC
CDR3aa: CASSPTYRLAKNIQYF

abundance: many
d_gene: TRBD1
j_gene: TRBJ2-7
v_gene: TRBV20-1
CDR3nt: TGCAGTGCGCCCGGGACAGGACACCCCGACGAGCAGTACTTC
CDR3aa: CSAPGTGHPDEQYF

abundance: -
d_gene: TRBD1
j_gene: TRBJ1-5
v_gene: TRBV2
CDR3nt: TGTGCCAGCAGCCCGGGACAGGGCTTTGTTCAGCCCCAGCATTTT
CDR3aa: CASSPGQGFVQPQHF

abundance: -
d_gene: TRBD2
j_gene: TRBJ2-1
v_gene: TRBV4-2
CDR3nt: TGTGCCAGCAGCCAAACCGGGACTAGCTATCTCGTGTCCTACAATGAGCAGTTCTTC
CDR3aa: CASSQTGTSYLVSYNEQFF

abundance: many
d_gene: TRBD1
j_gene: TRBJ2-1
v_gene: TRBV7-9
CDR3nt: TGTGCCAGCAGCCCGGACAGGGTAGATGAGCAGTTCTTC
CDR3aa: CASSPDRVDEQFF

abundance: few
d_gene: -
j_gene: TRBJ1-1
v_gene: TRBV20-1
CDR3nt: TGCAGTGCTAGAGAAGGAAGGAAGAACACTGAAGCTTTCTTT
CDR3aa: CSAREGRKNTEAFF

abundance: many
d_gene: -
j_gene: TRBJ2-1
v_gene: TRBV7-2
CDR3nt: TGTGCCAGCAGCCAAAGTAGGGACGGTGAGCAGTTCTTC
CDR3aa: CASSQSRDGEQFF

abundance: many
d_gene: -
j_gene: TRBJ1-2
v_gene: TRBV7-2
CDR3nt: TGTGCCAGCAGCTCCAATACAGGGAATGGCTACACCTTC
CDR3aa: CASSSNTGNGYTF

abundance: few
d_gene: TRBD1
j_gene: TRBJ2-4
v_gene: TRBV20-1
CDR3nt: TGCAGTGCCACCCCCCAGGGGGTCTCTTTGGACATTCAGTACTTC
CDR3aa: CSATPQGVSLDIQYF

abundance: many
d_gene: -
j_gene: TRBJ2-2
v_gene: TRBV6-4
CDR3nt: TGTGCCAGCAGTGAGGCGAACACCGGGGAGCTGTTTTTT
CDR3aa: CASSEANTGELFF

abundance: -
d_gene: TRBD2
j_gene: TRBJ2-5
v_gene: TRBV10-3
CDR3nt: TGTGCCATCGGGGTCGGCGGGGGGGCCCAAGAGACCCAGTACTTC
CDR3aa: CAIGVGGGAQETQYF

abundance: few
d_gene: -
j_gene: TRBJ2-4
v_gene: TRBV5-4
CDR3nt: TGTGCCAGCAGCTTGGGAGCGTCAGGCATTCAGTACTTC
CDR3aa: CASSLGASGIQYF

abundance: -
d_gene: -
j_gene: TRBJ1-3
v_gene: TRBV20-1
CDR3nt: TGCAGTGCTATTCTGAGGGGGACCTCTGGAAACACCATATATTTT
CDR3aa: CSAILRGTSGNTIYF

abundance: few
d_gene: TRBD1
j_gene: TRBJ2-5
v_gene: TRBV6-1
CDR3nt: TGTGCCAGCAGTGATCCTTGGACAGGGTACGAGACCCAGTACTTC
CDR3aa: CASSDPWTGYETQYF

abundance: -
d_gene: TRBD1
j_gene: TRBJ1-5
v_gene: TRBV7-9
CDR3nt: TGTGCCAGCAGCTTACGGACAGGGGATGAAAGCAATCAGCCCCAGCATTTT
CDR3aa: CASSLRTGDESNQPQHF

abundance: many
d_gene: -
j_gene: TRBJ1-5
v_gene: TRBV20-1
CDR3nt: TGCAGCGCGAAGGTCGGGGATCAGCCCCAGCATTTT
CDR3aa: CSAKVGDQPQHF

abundance: -
d_gene: TRBD1
j_gene: TRBJ1-6
v_gene: TRBV2
CDR3nt: TGTGCCAGCGGGACAGATAATTCACCCCTCCACTTT
CDR3aa: CASGTDNSPLHF